The present entry profiles one T cell receptor (beta chain) with its context. What this receptor recognizes is not known. Base qualities are not provided; no much larger clone lies one nucleotide away. For sequencing of the TCRbeta CDR3 region, genomic DNA was extracted from the sorted cells. The immunoSEQ Assay was used for sequencing of TCRbeta CDR3 regions. The table comes from immuneACCESS by way of TCRdb, which keeps in-frame sequences with V and J called. Part of the clones is missing from these tables; in studies checked, under half for an unresolved V gene and the rest for unknown reasons. This sample is represented by about 75,000 clones; 85% to 90% of them were singletons. Of the sample, roughly 8% falls within the top ten clones. These data come from a study of OX40 agonist ivuxolimab in advanced cancers. About the study as a whole: Ivuxolimab, which targeted the costimulatory receptor OX40 (CD134), was an agonistic, fully human IgG2 monoclonal antibody. Intravenous ivuxolimab was administered to patients every 2 weeks at six dose levels: 0.01, 0.1, 0.3, 1.5, 3 and 10 mg/kg. A male proportion of almost 85% and a mean age of approximately 61 years, ranging from roughly 20 to 80, were recorded for the dose-escalation cohort. Three dose-escalation patients achieved partial responses, one with hepatocellular carcinoma and two with cutaneous melanoma. The purpose of peripheral TCRbeta sequencing was to test whether ivuxolimab changed TCR sequence diversity and led to clonal T-cell expansion. The paper reports the monotherapy dose-escalation portion (N of about 54 patients) of the phase I ivuxolimab trial. Prior anti-PD-1, anti-PD-L1 or anti-CTLA-4 therapy was permitted, and checkpoint inhibitors had been received by roughly 42% of dose-escalation patients. Of the approximately 50 dose-escalation patients, hepatocellular carcinoma was present in about 20, melanoma in roughly 15, renal cell carcinoma in 9 and head and neck cancer in 9. Here is what the overall study found, with its caveats: The antigen specificity of the peripheral T cells that underwent clonal expansion was not determined. After ivuxolimab, expanded clones were on average more numerous among CD8+ T cells than among CD4+ T cells. In the 0.1-3.0 mg/kg groups, partial responders had among the lowest normalized peripheral clonal expansion, particularly in CD8+ T cells. At doses from 0.1 to 3.0 mg/kg, clonal expansion was seen in both CD4+ and CD8+ blood T cells between baseline and week 6. Low levels of normalized T-cell clonal expansion were also seen in some nonresponding patients.

V lost 5 bases and J lost 11 bases; the stretch between them is 16 bases long. For CDR1 and CDR2, the germline V gene lists KGHSH and LQKENI. From cysteine to phenylalanine, the CDR3 is 13 amino acids long. The read is trimmed to its CDR3 DNA, 39 bases read in frame from base 1. Patients with a history of autoimmune disease or receiving systemic immunosuppression were excluded from the trial. In every dose cohort, peripheral blood was drawn for TCR sequencing at baseline, cycle 4 day 1, and cycle 7 day 1. Samples came from an open-label, multicenter, first-in-human phase I dose-escalation trial of ivuxolimab. Adults with locally advanced or metastatic melanoma, renal cell carcinoma, hepatocellular carcinoma or head and neck squamous cell carcinoma were enrolled in the trial. Before TCR sequencing, CD4+ T cells and CD8+ T cells were sorted from peripheral blood as separate populations.

The material was CD4+ or CD8+ T cells sorted from blood, obtained in a trial of the OX40 agonist ivuxolimab. The receptor was isolated from an adult with an advanced solid tumor such as melanoma, head and neck, liver or kidney cancer. The rearrangement combines TRBV18 with TRBJ2-4, and perhaps TRBD1 as D gene, on 6 matching bases. The CDR3 is CASSSPPGQFQYF. At the DNA level, the sequence is TGTGCCAGCTCATCCCCACCGGGACAATTTCAGTACTTC.